Below, one T cell receptor (beta chain) is given with its context. What it binds is not known. The source of the sample is a study of blood T cells in healthy people across ages. Study outcomes and limitations: Older age coincided with a roughly linear decline in TCR beta diversity per million T cells. The unknown donor CMV status may have confounded expanded clonotype changes.

The CDR3 spans 14 residues. The V gene's germline CDR1 is SQVTM and CDR2 ANQGSEA. Between the trimmed V and J ends, which lost 0 bases and 8 bases, there was a span of 13 bases. Primers used in a second PCR of roughly 6 to 12 cycles were a sample-barcoded 5' primer and a J-beta primer mix. One entry per CDR3 protein, called by TCRdb with MiXCR from the 5' RACE reads. Of some 920,000 distinct CDR3 sequences listed, 51% were seen once; the top ten hold 20% to 25%. Total RNA was extracted at no less than 5.5 micrograms per sample. The chain carries TRBV29-1 and TRBJ1-4; D perhaps matches TRBD1 (5 bases). The sequence derives from a woman between 55 and 75 years old in good health. What was sequenced was blood. The CDR3 sequence: CSVEEGRAGEKLFF. Here the CDR3 DNA reads TGCAGCGTTGAAGAAGGCAGGGCAGGGGAAAAACTGTTTTTT.